This T cell receptor beta chain was sequenced in a study of blood T cell repertoires in COVID-19. Overall study context: Donors in the United States, Italy and Spain gave samples during acute or convalescent COVID-19.

The table came from immunoSEQ multiplex PCR; TCRdb's copy has only in-frame clones and leaves some out. Of hundreds of thousands of clones in the sample, roughly 85% were seen once. Self-reported history from a screening survey and questionnaire set each donor's cohort. The length of the CDR3 is 14 residues. Trimming stripped 3 bases from V and 7 bases from J, with 13 bases between. Germline assignment: CDR1 MNHEY and CDR2 SMNVEV (reference sequence). The chain couples TRBV27 to TRBJ2-4; D is undetermined. The source of this sequence is a woman in her 50s who had recovered from COVID-19. The specimen sequenced was PBMCs or T cells enriched from blood (not recorded which). In DNA form, the CDR3 reads TGTGCCAGCAGTTTTACCAGGTCGGTGAACATTCAGTACTTC. It encodes CASSFTRSVNIQYF.